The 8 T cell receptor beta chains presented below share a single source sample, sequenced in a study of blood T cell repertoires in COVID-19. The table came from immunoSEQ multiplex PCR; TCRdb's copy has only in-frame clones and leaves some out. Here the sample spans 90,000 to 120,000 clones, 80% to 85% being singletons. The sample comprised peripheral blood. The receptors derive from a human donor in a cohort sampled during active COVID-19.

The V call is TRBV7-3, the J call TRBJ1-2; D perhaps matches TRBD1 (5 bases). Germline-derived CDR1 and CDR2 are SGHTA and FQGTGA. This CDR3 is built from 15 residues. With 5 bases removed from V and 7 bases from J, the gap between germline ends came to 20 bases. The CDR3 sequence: CASSPRGGAYIGYTF. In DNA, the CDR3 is TGTGCCAGCAGCCCTCGAGGAGGGGCGTATATTGGCTACACCTTC. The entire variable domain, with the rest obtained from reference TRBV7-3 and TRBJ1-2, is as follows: GAGVSQTPSNKVTEKGKYVELRCDPISGHTALYWYRQSLGQGPEFLIYFQGTGAADDSGLPNDRFFAVRPEGSVSTLKIQRTERGDSAVYLCASSPRGGAYIGYTFGSGTRLTVV.

CDR3 bases: TGTGCCAGCAGTCTCGGACTAGCGGGGGTTTTCGCAGATACGCAGTATTTT. Protein sequence: CASSLGLAGVFADTQYF. This chain joins TRBV6-2 or TRBV6-3 and TRBJ2-3, with TRBD2 matching over 13 bases. V lost 5 bases and J lost 4; bases outside the gene matches: 9. The CDR3 is 17 residues long. Germline assignment: CDR1 MNHEY and CDR2 SVGEGT.

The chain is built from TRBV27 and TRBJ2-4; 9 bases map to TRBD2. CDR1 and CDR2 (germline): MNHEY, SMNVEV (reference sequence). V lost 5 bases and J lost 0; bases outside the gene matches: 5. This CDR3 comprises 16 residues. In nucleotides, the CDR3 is TGTGCCAGCAGTCTGCTAGCGGGGCTAGCCAAAAACATTCAGTACTTC. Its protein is CASSLLAGLAKNIQYF.

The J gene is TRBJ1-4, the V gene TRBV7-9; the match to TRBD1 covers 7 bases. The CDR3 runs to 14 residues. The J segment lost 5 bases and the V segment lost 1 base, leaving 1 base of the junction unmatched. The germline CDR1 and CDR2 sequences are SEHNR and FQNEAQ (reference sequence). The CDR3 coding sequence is TGTGCCAGCAGCTTAGAGACAGGGAATGAAAAACTGTTTTTT. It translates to CASSLETGNEKLFF.

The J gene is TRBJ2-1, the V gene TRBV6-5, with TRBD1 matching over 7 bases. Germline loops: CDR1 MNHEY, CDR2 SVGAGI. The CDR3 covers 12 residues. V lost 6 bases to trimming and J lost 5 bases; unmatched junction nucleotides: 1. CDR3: CASRTGNNEQFF. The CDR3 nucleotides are TGTGCCAGCAGGACAGGGAACAATGAGCAGTTCTTC.

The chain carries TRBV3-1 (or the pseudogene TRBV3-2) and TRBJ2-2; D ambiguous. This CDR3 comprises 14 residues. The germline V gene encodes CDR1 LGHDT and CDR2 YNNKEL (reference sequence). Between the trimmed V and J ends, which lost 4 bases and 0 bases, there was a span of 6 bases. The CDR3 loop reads CASSPHANTGELFF. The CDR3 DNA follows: TGTGCCAGCAGCCCACACGCGAACACCGGGGAGCTGTTTTTT.

CDR3 nucleotide sequence: TGTGCCAGCACTAGGACTAGCGGATACAATGAGCAGTTCTTC. Protein: CASTRTSGYNEQFF. The chain is built from TRBV2 and TRBJ2-1; 10 positions match TRBD2. V shed 7 bases and J 4 bases; nucleotides not matched to a gene: 4. Germline assignment: CDR1 SNHLY and CDR2 FYNNEI. The CDR3 is 14 amino acids.

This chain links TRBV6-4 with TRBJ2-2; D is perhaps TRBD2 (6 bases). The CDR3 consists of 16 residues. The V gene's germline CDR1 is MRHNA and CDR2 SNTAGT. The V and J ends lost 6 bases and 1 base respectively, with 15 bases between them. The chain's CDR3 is CASRSPGTVNTGELFF. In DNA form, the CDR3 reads TGTGCCAGCAGGTCCCCCGGGACTGTGAACACCGGGGAGCTGTTTTTT.